The rows below give T cell receptor beta chains drawn from one sample of a study of PD-1 and CTLA-4 blockade in melanoma. Method: immunoSEQ multiplex PCR; TCRdb's copy keeps in-frame clones and lacks some. The sample consists of roughly 30,000 clones, approximately 90% of them appearing once. Source: CD8+ T cells from peripheral blood, taken from a patient given anti-PD-1 treatment. These receptors originate from a human donor with melanoma. Both conserved end residues are part of each CDR3. Fields, in order: clone size, V gene, CDR3 protein. Only part of the rows carry a size: once, few, many, or a class if the clone is expanded.

clone size: -
V gene: TRBV9
CDR3 protein: CASSAGSSGRGNLQFF

clone size: few
V gene: TRBV30
CDR3 protein: CAWSSGFMDTEAFF

clone size: -
V gene: TRBV6-5
CDR3 protein: CASKTGGQETQYF

clone size: -
V gene: TRBV19
CDR3 protein: CASTVEPPGSMNTEAFF

clone size: -
V gene: TRBV3-1/TRBV3-2
CDR3 protein: CASSQLIGLAPPEQFF

clone size: -
V gene: TRBV3-1/TRBV3-2
CDR3 protein: CASSQVENQPQHF

clone size: -
V gene: TRBV14
CDR3 protein: CASSPETESSYNEQFF

clone size: -
V gene: TRBV11-2
CDR3 protein: CASSSWDSNEKLFF

clone size: -
V gene: TRBV5-1
CDR3 protein: CASSPPTGRNTEAFF

clone size: -
V gene: TRBV12-3/TRBV12-4
CDR3 protein: CASSFPDSYEQYF

clone size: -
V gene: TRBV3-1/TRBV3-2
CDR3 protein: CASSQGGIRGELFF

clone size: -
V gene: TRBV27
CDR3 protein: CASSPDRGKLFF

clone size: -
V gene: TRBV5-1
CDR3 protein: CASTSGTGNTEAFF

clone size: -
V gene: TRBV5-6
CDR3 protein: CASSLVRAAKNIQYF

clone size: -
V gene: TRBV7-9
CDR3 protein: CASNGEGSPLHF

clone size: once
V gene: TRBV9
CDR3 protein: CASSVDGAGGELFF